Listed below are T cell receptor beta chains from one sample, sequenced in a study of T cell responses to AZD1222 COVID-19 vaccine. Profiled with immunoSEQ multiplex PCR; TCRdb holds only in-frame clones, not every one. The sample lists about 110,000 clones, 90% occurring once. The sample consisted of peripheral blood, taken 28 days after the second AZD1222 dose. The receptors originated from an adult who received the AZD1222 COVID-19 vaccine. Each CDR3 is given without its conserved first and last residue. The D gene is left open where the match is weak. Clone size is given for some rows only: seen once, a few or many times, or a class if the clone is expanded.

d_gene	abundance	v_gene	CDR3aa
.	.	TRBV6-6	ASSNRVSGNTIY
.	.	TRBV21-1	ASSKGGKLPYSNQPQH
.	.	TRBV7-9	ASSFGVDSSPLH
TRBD2	.	TRBV30	ACSGGYPYEQY
.	.	TRBV6-2/TRBV6-3	ASSYDYGEHT
TRBD1	.	TRBV7-9	ASSPLVQGAAYEQY
.	.	TRBV15	ATSRAQLGYTEAF
.	.	TRBV4-1	ASSPGPSTGELF
.	.	TRBV14	ASSQNSDSPLH
.	.	TRBV9	ASNDGQGNTEAF
.	.	TRBV19	ASSVRHYNNEQF
.	.	TRBV7-2	ASSLGRRLNQETQY
.	.	TRBV7-2	ASSRSTEAF
.	.	TRBV3-1/TRBV3-2	ASSQQETQY
TRBD1	.	TRBV4-3	ASSQVGAGTDYGYT
.	once	TRBV10-3	AIRPQGRDNSPLH
.	.	TRBV5-3	ARTCRPPLH
TRBD2	.	TRBV6-4	ASSLSGGATDTQY
.	.	TRBV19	ASSNTAYEQY
TRBD2	few	TRBV7-3	ASSLYPIGGLADSDTQY
TRBD2	.	TRBV9	ASSVESAGGTETQY
.	once	TRBV19	ASSVQVNTEAF
.	.	TRBV7-2	ASSFFGLDQPQH
.	.	TRBV19	ASSTLGGRVTDTQY
.	.	TRBV5-1	ASSLLTDTQY
.	.	TRBV19	ASSMLGGGDTQY
TRBD1	.	TRBV6-1	ASSEADRAGYGYT
TRBD1	.	TRBV18	ASSPPQAGTGSYEQY
.	.	TRBV4-3	ASSQDPMGSSYNEQF
.	.	TRBV5-8	ASSLVFGTNSPLH
.	.	TRBV7-2	ASSLEGAAKNIQY
TRBD1	few	TRBV19	ASTRTGTTYEQY
.	few	TRBV7-2	ASSLGGRDYQPQH
TRBD1	.	TRBV7-6	ASSRGQGYEQY
.	.	TRBV6-1	AIYSGANVLT
TRBD2	.	TRBV5-1	ASSPGTSFTDTQY
.	.	TRBV7-8	ASSSAGLAGNQPQH
.	.	TRBV14	ASSRELGRRGSNTGELF
TRBD2	.	TRBV9	ASSVQTSGGATQETQY
.	few	TRBV28	ASPTQLNLYEQY
.	.	TRBV5-8	ASSREDLGSNQPQH